The entry below describes one T cell receptor beta chain. This clone turned up a few times. The antigen this receptor binds is unknown. No base quality information exists; no much larger clone differs at one position. The sample belongs to a study of metastatic and nonmetastatic thyroid tumors (dated by TCRdb to the early 2020s). Concerning the study at large: The researchers compared repertoires between peripheral blood samples and tumor or nodule tissue samples from patients with malignant or benign thyroid disease.

The paper's findings and limits, for the study overall: In both blood and tumor samples, TCR beta diversity was reported to be significantly higher in malignant tumors than in benign nodules.

Preparation of the library involved PCR. These reads were obtained on an Illumina HiSeq 4000. High-throughput sequencing was used to profile the TCR beta-chain CDR3 region of every patient. The source study handled its data this way. CDR3 differences across clinicopathological groups were used to build a classifier for discriminating distant-metastatic papillary thyroid cancer patients. To measure repertoire diversity the researchers used the Shannon index, while the Morisita-Horn index served to gauge how similar the tumor and blood repertoires were. The public reads were run again by TCRdb, first through fastp at Q25 and then through MiXCR, and only productive beta chains were kept. For this entry, the V and J calls and clone size follow TCRdb and not the study's own pipeline. A total of some 33,000 clones appear in this sample, 6% to 9.5% of them only once. The ten largest make up about 41% of the sample.

No patient had received any treatment before thyroid surgery. Patient clinical samples collected from 2012 to 2018 were retrospectively analysed using T-cell receptor beta sequencing. As encoded in the germline V gene, CDR1 is SGHDN while CDR2 is FVKESK. Trimming removed 1 base from V and 4 bases from J, leaving 11 bases between the germline ends. The CDR3 numbers 15 residues from cysteine through phenylalanine. The CDR3 DNA has 45 bases and is translated from base 1. This TCR was recovered from a female donor with papillary thyroid cancer or a benign thyroid nodule (not recorded which). Some clones in this sample may be carry-over from other donors' samples. The rearrangement combines TRBV14 with TRBJ2-1; TRBD2 could be the D gene, as 6 bases match. The sequenced sample consisted of blood. CDR3 sequence: CASSQGSSDYNEQFF. The DNA sequence reads TGTGCCAGCAGCCAAGGGTCTAGCGATTACAATGAGCAGTTCTTC.